In its sample, the clone carrying this T cell receptor (beta chain) was seen once. Original handling: From reference gene primer amplification, estimates of nucleated cell counts were derived. TCRdb's copy holds only in-frame clones and misses some; the assay was immunoSEQ multiplex PCR. The V and J calls and clone size are taken from that table; D and trimming were inferred from the DNA. Of about 240,000 clones in the sample, about four fifths were seen once. The sample originates from a study of blood T cell repertoires in COVID-19. Study overall: COVID-19 samples collected from the United States, Italy and Spain covered acute and convalescent phases. From T cells, B-cell-depleted T cells, or PBMCs came the material, which was cDNA or gDNA.

The CDR3 totals 15 residues. CDR1 and CDR2 (germline): SGHRS, YFSETQ. V was pared by 2 bases and J by 2 bases, with 11 bases between. This TCR derives from a man between 25 and 39 years old who had recovered from COVID-19. This rearrangement joins TRBV5-1 to TRBJ2-1, with D perhaps matching TRBD2 (6 bases). Sequencing was performed on peripheral blood. The CDR3 bases are TGCGCCAGCAGCTTCGACGGGGGTCCCTACAATGAGCAGTTCTTC. It encodes CASSFDGGPYNEQFF.